The 32 T cell receptor beta chains below all came from one sample that was sequenced in a study of cytomegalovirus exposure and HLA in healthy donors. Researchers ran the PCR with 60 Vbeta and 13 Jbeta primers. Repertoires were generated with immunoSEQ multiplex PCR, while TCRdb's copy carries only in-frame clones and drops some. The data contain under 150,000 clones, over 60% of them seen just once; the ten biggest clones take up less than 2%. The material sequenced was PBMCs. These receptors were collected from a woman in her twenties or thirties in good health and CMV-seronegative.

The chain links TRBV6-5 to TRBJ2-7, with D perhaps TRBD1 (6 bases). With 3 bases removed from V and 3 bases from J, the gap between germline ends came to 15 bases. There are 15 residues in the CDR3. CDR1 is MNHEY and CDR2 is SVGAGI in the germline V gene. CDR3 region: CASSYSVGQNYEQYF. The CDR3 bases are TGTGCCAGCAGTTATTCCGTGGGACAAAACTACGAGCAGTACTTC.

CDR3 sequence (DNA): TGTGCCAGCAGCTTGAAAGGGACTAGCGTCAATGAGCAGTTCTTC. Translated: CASSLKGTSVNEQFF. This chain links TRBV7-9 with TRBJ2-1; 10 bases map to TRBD2. Germline V gene data show CDR1 as SEHNR and CDR2 as FQNEAQ (reference sequence). This CDR3 has 15 residues. V lost 3 bases to trimming and J lost 6 bases; unmatched junction nucleotides: 5.

The chain is built from TRBV4-2 and TRBJ2-5; TRBD2 matches at 8 bases. V lost 8 bases to trimming and J lost 1 base; unmatched junction nucleotides: 9. The CDR3 runs 15 residues. Germline V gene sequence: CDR1 LGHNA, CDR2 YNFKEQ. The CDR3 sequence: CASGKGAGGQETQYF. The DNA of the CDR3 is TGTGCCAGCGGAAAAGGCGCGGGGGGCCAAGAGACCCAGTACTTC.

V usage is TRBV5-5 and J usage is TRBJ2-7, with 7 bases that match TRBD1. The CDR3 runs 15 residues. The germline gives CDR1 SGHKS, CDR2 YYEKEE (reference sequence). The junction had 7 bases not matched to a gene; V was cut back by 0 bases and J by 4 bases. Here the CDR3 reads CASSLVGGPGYEQYF. The CDR3 nucleotides are TGTGCCAGCAGCTTGGTAGGGGGCCCCGGGTACGAGCAGTACTTC.

This rearrangement joins TRBV29-1 to TRBJ1-1, with D maybe TRBD1 (5 bases). The V end was cut by 3 bases, the J end by 5 bases, with 7 bases between. CDR1 and CDR2 (germline): SQVTM, ANQGSEA. The CDR3 spans 11 residues. CDR3 loop: CSVEGGTEAFF. The CDR3, as DNA: TGCAGCGTTGAGGGGGGGACTGAAGCTTTCTTT.

The V gene is TRBV29-1, the J gene TRBJ1-3; D unresolved. The CDR3 is made up of 12 amino acids. Trimming shortened V by 5 bases and J by 0 bases, and 5 bases separated the two germline ends. From germline, CDR1 is SQVTM and CDR2 ANQGSEA. The DNA of the CDR3 is TGCAGCGTTCATAGCTCTGGAAACACCATATATTTT. It is translated as CSVHSSGNTIYF.

The chain couples TRBV5-4 to TRBJ2-5, with a possible D match to TRBD2 (5 bases). The ends were cut back, 4 bases at V and 0 bases at J, with 10 bases in the middle. Germline CDR1 and CDR2: SGHNT and YYREEE (reference sequence). The CDR3 is 14 amino acids. CDR3 nucleotides: TGTGCCAGCAGCCCGGCGGGCCACCAAGAGACCCAGTACTTC. Protein sequence: CASSPAGHQETQYF.

The chain links TRBV30 to TRBJ1-1; D perhaps matches TRBD1 (5 bases). Trimming stripped 6 bases from V and 5 bases from J, with 13 bases between. The CDR3 extends over 12 amino acids. Germline V CDR1 and CDR2: GTSNPN, SVGIG (reference sequence). In DNA, the CDR3 is TGTGCCTGTCAGGGCGGACGGACTGAAGCTTTCTTT. Translation gives CACQGGRTEAFF.

This clone has more than one count but fewer than ten. The CDR3 loop reads CASSSQPKTGGYTF. The CDR3 DNA sequence: TGTGCCAGCAGCTCCCAGCCTAAGACAGGCGGCTACACCTTC. The rearrangement links TRBV7-8 to TRBJ1-2; TRBD1 might be the D (6 bases). The CDR3 contains 14 residues. Per the germline V gene, CDR1 is SGHVS and CDR2 is FQNEAQ. V lost 4 bases to trimming and J lost 8 bases, with 17 bases between them. The variable domain in full, completed from reference TRBV7-8 and TRBJ1-2, reads GAGVSQSPRYKVAKRGQDVALRCDPISGHVSLFWYQQALGQGPEFLTYFQNEAQLDKSGLPSDRFFAERPEGSVSTLKIQRTQQEDSAVYLCASSSQPKTGGYTFGSGTRLTVV.

The CDR3 DNA follows: TGTGCCAGCAGCTTGGTTGAGGGAACCGAAGCTTTCTTT. Translation: CASSLVEGTEAFF. The V call is TRBV5-4, the J call TRBJ1-1; D remains unclear. Germline assignment: CDR1 SGHNT and CDR2 YYREEE (reference sequence). The CDR3 length is 13 residues. V was trimmed by 0 bases and J by 8 bases, leaving 11 bases between them.

Comment on this clone: This specimen includes other DNA sequences encoding the same CDR3. This chain's CDR3 is CASSEGQGANYGYTF. The CDR3 DNA reads TGTGCCAGCAGTGAGGGACAGGGGGCTAACTATGGCTACACCTTC. V is TRBV6-4 and J is TRBJ1-2, with 11 bases lining up with TRBD1. The germline V gene has CDR1 MRHNA and CDR2 SNTAGT. The CDR3 runs to 15 residues. J gave up 0 bases and V 3 bases, and 0 bases lay outside the gene matches.

The count of this clone is one. This sequence joins TRBV15 and TRBJ1-1; D unresolved. The CDR3 contains 13 residues. From germline, CDR1 is LNHNV and CDR2 YYDKDF (reference sequence). V was trimmed by 7 bases and J by 5 bases, leaving 14 bases between them. The CDR3 DNA follows: TGTGCCACCACGGGCAGAGGGAGGACTGAAGCTTTCTTT. Translation gives CATTGRGRTEAFF.

The chain is built from TRBV7-3 and TRBJ1-6; 9 bases fit TRBD1. Germline V CDR1 and CDR2: SGHTA, FQGTGA. Trimming at V came to 1 base and at J to 10 bases, leaving 8 bases not matched to a gene. This CDR3 has 16 amino acids. CDR3 in amino acids: CASSLRGTGSGSPLHF. The CDR3 coding sequence is TGTGCCAGCAGCTTAAGGGGGACAGGGTCCGGATCACCCCTCCACTTT.

This clone was seen only a few times. The chain employs TRBV5-8 and TRBJ1-2, with 7 bases fitting TRBD1. This CDR3 contains 12 residues. From germline, CDR1 is SGHTS and CDR2 YDEGEE. Germline trimming cut 2 bases from V and 7 bases from J; bases unmatched to any gene: 2. In DNA, the CDR3 is TGTGCCAGCAGCTTCAGGACAGGTGGCTACACCTTC. It codes for CASSFRTGGYTF.

The J gene is TRBJ1-1, the V gene TRBV13; 7 bases map to TRBD1. The ends lost 4 bases at V and 1 base at J; junction bases unmatched: 24. The CDR3 runs to 21 residues. Germline assignment: CDR1 PRHDT and CDR2 FYEKMQ (reference sequence). The DNA of the CDR3 is TGTGCCAGCAGCTCAAGCCCGGAACAGGGGTTAGGATTCGGGGGGAACACTGAAGCTTTCTTT. It translates to CASSSSPEQGLGFGGNTEAFF.

The rearrangement joins TRBV19 to TRBJ1-2; 10 nucleotides line up with TRBD1. This CDR3 comprises 15 residues. After removal of 5 bases from V and 7 bases from J, the junction contained 10 bases not matched to a gene. Germline lookup yields CDR1 LNHDA and CDR2 SQIVND (reference sequence). Here the CDR3 reads CASSDGGTGVGGYTF. In nucleotides, the CDR3 is TGTGCCAGTAGTGACGGTGGGACAGGGGTTGGTGGCTACACCTTC.

This chain connects TRBV10-1 to TRBJ2-3; 11 nucleotides line up with TRBD2. The length of the CDR3 is 19 residues. The ends lost 8 bases at V and 0 bases at J; junction bases unmatched: 16. From germline, CDR1 is WNHNN and CDR2 SYGVQD (reference sequence). The CDR3 protein is CASSRWGPSGGYSTDTQYF. DNA for the CDR3: TGCGCCAGCTCCAGGTGGGGTCCTAGCGGGGGGTATAGCACAGATACGCAGTATTTT.

The chain links TRBV2 to TRBJ1-1; TRBD1 matches 9 bases. CDR3 size: 15 residues. CDR1 and CDR2 from the germline V gene are SNHLY and FYNNEI. V shed 6 bases and J 5 bases; nucleotides not matched to a gene: 10. The CDR3 coding sequence is TGTGCCAGCAGGCAGGACAGGGGAGCGAGGACTGAAGCTTTCTTT. It codes for CASRQDRGARTEAFF.

The rearrangement uses TRBV5-4 and TRBJ1-2, with 10 bases that match TRBD1. CDR1 is SGHNT and CDR2 is YYREEE in the germline V gene (reference sequence). This CDR3 is 17 amino acids long. The ends lost 6 bases at V and 1 base at J; junction bases unmatched: 12. CDR3 amino acids: CASNLGGQGSFNYGYTF. CDR3 in DNA: TGTGCCAGCAACCTGGGGGGACAGGGGTCTTTTAACTATGGCTACACCTTC.

This chain connects TRBV5-1 to TRBJ1-2, with 9 bases that match TRBD1. This CDR3 is built from 15 residues. Germline CDR1 reads SGHRS; CDR2 reads YFSETQ. V lost 4 bases and J lost 4; bases outside the gene matches: 8. CDR3 nucleotides: TGCGCCAGCAGCCCGAAGACAGGGGGAACCTATGGCTACACCTTC. It encodes CASSPKTGGTYGYTF.

V and J are TRBV2 and TRBJ2-5, with 9 bases that match TRBD1. V was clipped by 8 bases and J by 0 bases; unmatched bases: 4. CDR3 length equals 14 residues. Germline assignment: CDR1 SNHLY and CDR2 FYNNEI. DNA of the CDR3: TGTGCCAGCGGTCGGGACAGGGACCAAGAGACCCAGTACTTC. It codes for CASGRDRDQETQYF.

V usage is TRBV10-2 and J usage is TRBJ2-7; the match to TRBD1 covers 9 bases. Germline CDR1 reads WSHSY; CDR2 reads SAAADI. Trimming cost V 4 bases and J 3 bases; bases outside gene matches: 1. The CDR3 extends over 13 amino acids. In DNA form, the CDR3 reads TGCGCCAGCAGTGGGGGACAGGGCTACGAGCAGTACTTC. Protein product: CASSGGQGYEQYF.

The rearrangement joins TRBV5-1 to TRBJ2-7, with 10 bases matching TRBD1. Germline CDR1 is SGHRS and CDR2 is YFSETQ. The V and J ends lost 1 base and 3 bases, in that order; junction bases with no gene match: 7. The CDR3 sequence is 16 residues long. The chain's CDR3 is CASSLTRQGAGYEQYF. In DNA, the CDR3 is TGCGCCAGCAGCTTGACGAGACAGGGGGCTGGCTACGAGCAGTACTTC. The variable domain in full, with the rest retrieved from reference TRBV5-1 and TRBJ2-7, is KAGVTQTPRYLIKTRGQQVTLSCSPISGHRSVSWYQQTPGQGLQFLFEYFSETQRNKGNFPGRFSGRQFSNSRSEMNVSTLELGDSALYLCASSLTRQGAGYEQYFGPGTRLTVT.

The gene calls are TRBV19 and TRBJ2-3; 7 positions match TRBD2. This CDR3 contains 14 residues. The V gene end was trimmed by 5 bases and the J gene end by 0 bases; junction bases not matched to a gene: 2. Germline lookup yields CDR1 LNHDA and CDR2 SQIVND (reference sequence). CDR3 loop: CASSSRGSTDTQYF. The CDR3 nucleotides are TGTGCCAGTAGTTCGCGGGGGAGCACAGATACGCAGTATTTT.

The rearrangement joins TRBV6-6 to TRBJ1-5; a weak D match, TRBD1 (5 bases). Trimming took 7 bases from V and 7 from J, leaving 14 bases between them. The germline gives CDR1 MNHNY, CDR2 SVGAGI (reference sequence). This CDR3 has 13 amino acids. The CDR3 sequence: CASTSLTGQPQHF. Written as DNA, the CDR3 is TGTGCCAGCACTTCCCTTACAGGACAGCCCCAGCATTTT.

The chain's CDR3 is CASSPGGGRGSPLHF. The DNA of the CDR3 is TGTGCCAGCAGCCCGGGGGGGGGTCGGGGTTCACCCCTCCACTTT. The chain is built from TRBV7-6 and TRBJ1-6; D is perhaps TRBD1 (5 bases). Germline V gene lookup returns CDR1 SGHVS and CDR2 FNYEAQ. The CDR3 is made up of 15 amino acids. V lost 5 bases to trimming and J lost 9 bases, with 17 bases between them.

This chain joins TRBV5-6 and TRBJ1-6; tentatively, D is TRBD1 (5 bases). Germline loops: CDR1 SGHDT, CDR2 YYEEEE. This CDR3 is built from 18 residues. V lost 1 base and J 2 bases, leaving 16 bases between the germline ends. CDR3 DNA: TGTGCCAGCAGCTTGAGGAATGGGGCGAGCACCTATAATTCACCCCTCCACTTT. This translates into CASSLRNGASTYNSPLHF.

This clone was seen only a few times. The V gene is TRBV4-1, the J gene TRBJ2-7; 10 nucleotides match TRBD1. The CDR3 is 15 amino acids. The V gene end was trimmed by 3 bases and the J gene end by 3 bases; junction bases not matched to a gene: 5. Germline V gene sequence: CDR1 MGHRA, CDR2 YSYEKL. CDR3 DNA: TGCGCCAGCAGCCATGAGGGACAGGGGCTCTACGAGCAGTACTTC. As protein: CASSHEGQGLYEQYF.

The chain has TRBV5-1 and TRBJ1-2, with 8 bases identical to TRBD1. There are 14 residues in the CDR3. Germline V gives CDR1 SGHRS, CDR2 YFSETQ. V was pared by 4 bases and J by 3 bases, with 5 bases of the junction left unmatched. The CDR3 nucleotides read TGCGCCAGCAGCGTCTCGACAGGGGACTATGGCTACACCTTC. This translates into CASSVSTGDYGYTF.

This clone was recorded a few times. The gene calls are TRBV6-4 and TRBJ2-1; D call uncertain. V lost 4 bases and J 0 bases, leaving 10 bases between the germline ends. CDR1 is MRHNA, CDR2 SNTAGT, per germline. This CDR3 spans 15 amino acids. The CDR3 sequence is CASSVAESSYNEQFF. CDR3 in DNA: TGTGCCAGCAGTGTCGCAGAAAGCTCCTACAATGAGCAGTTCTTC.

A few counts support this clone. The chain links TRBV6-1 to TRBJ2-2, with D possibly matching TRBD2 (7 bases). The CDR3 loop spans 15 amino acids. Germline CDR1 and CDR2: MNHNS and SASEGT. The V end was cut by 7 bases, the J end by 5 bases, with 17 bases between. This chain's CDR3 is CASIRGAAGTGELFF. For the CDR3, the DNA is TGTGCCAGCATACGGGGGGCGGCGGGGACCGGGGAGCTGTTTTTT.

V gene TRBV7-7 combines with J gene TRBJ2-1; 8 bases fit TRBD2. There are 18 residues in the CDR3. Germline V lookup: CDR1 SSHAT, CDR2 FNYEAQ (reference sequence). J gave up 0 bases and V 0 bases, and 7 bases lay outside the gene matches. The CDR3 reads CASSLAVAGWSSYNEQFF. The CDR3 DNA follows: TGTGCCAGCAGCTTAGCCGTAGCGGGGTGGAGCTCCTACAATGAGCAGTTCTTC.